This T cell receptor (beta chain) is drawn from a study of cytotoxic CD8 clonotypes in ibrutinib-treated CLL. As for the study in general: There were about 10 relapsed/refractory patients and roughly 15 treatment-naive patients, and under 18 were IGHV unmutated.

Here immunoSEQ multiplex PCR was the method, and the copy in TCRdb shows in-frame clones only, minus some. The repertoire consists of some 98,000 clones, with 70% to 85% occurring once and the leading ten covering less than 35%. The V and J ends lost 1 base and 3 bases respectively, with 7 bases between them. Per germline, CDR1 SGHRS and CDR2 YFSETQ. This CDR3 has 13 residues. The sequence was collected from a human donor with chronic lymphocytic leukemia. The specimen was PBMCs, collected after 12 months of ibrutinib treatment. The chain employs TRBV5-1 and TRBJ2-5; D is ambiguous. CDR3 residues: CASSLPSEETQYF. The CDR3 nucleotides are TGCGCCAGCAGCTTGCCTTCCGAAGAGACCCAGTACTTC. Using reference TRBV5-1 and TRBJ2-5 for the parts outside the CDR3, the full variable domain is KAGVTQTPRYLIKTRGQQVTLSCSPISGHRSVSWYQQTPGQGLQFLFEYFSETQRNKGNFPGRFSGRQFSNSRSEMNVSTLELGDSALYLCASSLPSEETQYFGPGTRLLVL.